This TCR beta chain was obtained from a study of cytomegalovirus exposure and HLA in healthy donors. Across the study: Roughly 92 million unique TCRs, all from HLA-typed donors, were included in an early release of the data.

Study results and caveats: Some V segments (TRBV6-2 and TRBV6-3 among them) were excluded as indistinguishable. Researchers reported in a later analysis that a missense DCLRE1C variant was tied to TCR beta V- and J-gene trimming.

This clone has more than one count but fewer than ten. Its target is not known. Looked up from germline, CDR1 is MNHEY and CDR2 is SVGAGI. V trimming: 0 bases; J trimming: 10 bases; junction bases outside the gene matches: 8. This CDR3 is 16 amino acids long. Researchers ran the PCR with 60 Vbeta and 13 Jbeta primers. Here immunoSEQ multiplex PCR was the method, and the copy in TCRdb shows in-frame clones only, minus some. The sample lists over 100,000 clones; around 80% were seen once. The chain links TRBV6-5 to TRBJ2-1; 11 nucleotides line up with TRBD1. The clonotype originates from a man aged 25-45 years in good health and CMV-seropositive. The material sequenced was PBMCs. CDR3 nucleotide sequence: TGTGCCAGCAGTTACTCCGGGACAGGGGGGTCATGGGAGCAGTTCTTC. It is translated as CASSYSGTGGSWEQFF.